A single sample is the source of the 4 T cell receptor beta chains below, sequenced in a study of STAT3 mutations in large granular lymphocyte leukemia. The study, taken as a whole, reports: Every T-LGLL patient had at least one immunodominant TCRbeta clonotype.

Using immunoSEQ multiplex PCR, the repertoire was profiled, and TCRdb retains in-frame clones only, with some absent. The data contain around 33,000 clones, 60% to 85% of them seen just once; the ten biggest clones take up 25% to 35%. These receptors have no identified antigens. The specimen was peripheral blood mononuclear cells. These receptor sequences come from a woman aged 45-65 years with T-cell large granular lymphocyte leukemia. Some clones in this sample may be carry-over from other donors' samples.

In this sample, this clone turned up once. The V and J genes are TRBV7-9 and TRBJ2-6; tentatively, D is TRBD2 (5 bases). The germline V and J ends were trimmed by 2 bases and 0 bases, with 8 bases remaining between them. The CDR3 consists of 16 residues. Germline CDR1 SEHNR, CDR2 FQNEAQ (reference sequence). The CDR3 reads CASSLSGRSGANVLTF. Written as DNA, the CDR3 is TGTGCCAGCAGCTTAAGCGGACGCTCTGGGGCCAACGTCCTGACTTTC.

V and J are TRBV29-1 and TRBJ1-4; 9 bases align to TRBD1. Losses at the gene ends were 5 bases for V and 8 bases for J; bases not matched to a gene: 9. This CDR3 comprises 14 residues. Germline CDR1 and CDR2: SQVTM and ANQGSEA. The CDR3 bases are TGCAGCGTTAATCCCGGGACAGGGAGCGAAAAACTGTTTTTT. This encodes CSVNPGTGSEKLFF.

Judged by abundance, this clone is medium-sized (0.01 to 0.1%). The chain joins TRBV19 to TRBJ1-4; D is unresolved. The germline CDR1 and CDR2 sequences are LNHDA and SQIVND (reference sequence). The CDR3 extends over 15 amino acids. Trimming shortened V by 1 base and J by 10 bases, and 16 bases separated the two germline ends. The CDR3 loop is CASSIAGSTSGKLFF. The CDR3 bases are TGTGCCAGTAGTATAGCCGGCAGCACAAGCGGAAAACTGTTTTTT.

The gene calls are TRBV7-9 and TRBJ2-7; no firm D call. V lost 3 bases to trimming and J lost 6 bases, with 18 bases between them. The germline V gene encodes CDR1 SEHNR and CDR2 FQNEAQ (reference sequence). This CDR3 is built from 15 residues. The CDR3 region is CASSFVGQVLSEQYF. CDR3 bases: TGTGCCAGCAGCTTTGTCGGGCAGGTCCTTTCCGAGCAGTACTTC.